This is a list of T cell receptor beta chains from one sample in a study of OX40 agonist ivuxolimab in advanced cancers. TCRdb keeps only in-frame clones here, not all; method: immunoSEQ multiplex PCR. The sample contains 80,000 or so clones, approximately 86% of which appear only once. Specimen: CD4+ or CD8+ T cells sorted from blood, collected in a trial of the OX40 agonist ivuxolimab. These TCRs come from an adult with an advanced solid tumor such as melanoma, head and neck, liver or kidney cancer. Both conserved end residues are part of each CDR3. The D gene is left open where the match is weak. A clone size is listed for some rows: how often the clone was seen (once, few, many), or a class if it is expanded.

J: TRBJ2-1
size: .
V: TRBV9
D: .
CDR3: CASSVAGTGTNEQFF
DNA: TGTGCCAGCAGCGTAGCAGGGACGGGGACCAATGAGCAGTTCTTC

J: TRBJ2-1
size: .
V: TRBV10-1
D: TRBD2
CDR3: CASSESSGDYNEQFF
DNA: TGCGCCAGCAGTGAGTCTAGCGGGGACTACAATGAGCAGTTCTTC

J: TRBJ2-7
size: .
V: TRBV4-1
D: .
CDR3: CASSQDAGPSRSEQYF
DNA: TGCGCCAGCAGCCAAGATGCGGGGCCGTCTCGTAGCGAGCAGTACTTC

J: TRBJ1-5
size: .
V: TRBV19
D: TRBD1
CDR3: CASTQGGLQGPQHF
DNA: TGTGCCAGTACCCAGGGGGGACTCCAAGGGCCCCAGCATTTT

J: TRBJ2-4
size: .
V: TRBV5-6
D: TRBD1
CDR3: CASSFRDRENIQYF
DNA: TGTGCCAGCAGCTTCCGGGACAGGGAAAACATTCAGTACTTC

J: TRBJ1-3
size: .
V: TRBV9
D: .
CDR3: CASSLLPAGSGNTIYF
DNA: TGTGCCAGCAGCCTACTTCCTGCGGGCTCTGGAAACACCATATATTTT

J: TRBJ1-1
size: .
V: TRBV28
D: .
CDR3: CASRANRDTEAFF
DNA: TGTGCCAGCAGAGCTAACCGGGACACTGAAGCTTTCTTT

J: TRBJ1-2
size: .
V: TRBV21-1
D: .
CDR3: CASSKETGRDRINYGYTF
DNA: TGTGCCAGCAGCAAAGAGACCGGCCGGGACAGGATTAACTATGGCTACACCTTC

J: TRBJ1-2
size: .
V: TRBV5-1
D: TRBD1
CDR3: CASSTRTGYGYTF
DNA: TGCGCCAGCAGCACCCGGACAGGGTATGGCTACACCTTC

J: TRBJ2-1
size: .
V: TRBV5-4
D: .
CDR3: CASSLASSAYNEQFF
DNA: TGTGCCAGCAGCTTGGCGTCCAGCGCTTACAATGAGCAGTTCTTC

J: TRBJ1-2
size: .
V: TRBV29-1
D: TRBD1
CDR3: CSADPTGENYGYTF
DNA: TGCAGCGCCGACCCGACAGGGGAAAACTATGGCTACACCTTC

J: TRBJ1-2
size: few
V: TRBV5-4
D: .
CDR3: CASSLDRTYGYTF
DNA: TGTGCCAGCAGCTTAGACAGAACCTATGGCTACACCTTC

J: TRBJ1-1
size: .
V: TRBV6-1
D: TRBD1
CDR3: CASRETGRDTEAFF
DNA: TGTGCCAGCAGGGAGACAGGGAGGGACACTGAAGCTTTCTTT

J: TRBJ2-7
size: .
V: TRBV5-5
D: .
CDR3: CASSLSAGTPLYGQYF
DNA: TGTGCCAGCAGCTTGTCTGCAGGAACCCCCCTCTACGGGCAGTACTTC

J: TRBJ2-1
size: .
V: TRBV11-2
D: TRBD2
CDR3: CASSLVASGRAGSYNEQFF
DNA: TGTGCCAGCAGCTTAGTGGCTAGCGGGAGGGCCGGGTCCTACAATGAGCAGTTCTTC

J: TRBJ2-5
size: .
V: TRBV10-3
D: .
CDR3: CAISVGGISGETQYF
DNA: TGTGCCATCAGTGTGGGGGGCATATCTGGAGAGACCCAGTACTTC

J: TRBJ2-5
size: .
V: TRBV20-1
D: .
CDR3: CSAPDVQTQYF
DNA: TGCAGTGCTCCGGACGTGCAGACCCAGTACTTC

J: TRBJ1-1
size: few
V: TRBV7-2
D: .
CDR3: CASSFHRDGTEAFF
DNA: TGTGCCAGCAGCTTCCACAGGGATGGCACTGAAGCTTTCTTT

J: TRBJ1-1
size: .
V: TRBV28
D: .
CDR3: CASSFVGSLDTEAFF
DNA: TGTGCCAGCAGTTTTGTCGGGTCACTAGACACTGAAGCTTTCTTT

J: TRBJ2-2
size: .
V: TRBV19
D: TRBD2
CDR3: CASSVTSGDVGELFF
DNA: TGTGCCAGTAGCGTTACTAGCGGGGACGTCGGGGAGCTGTTTTTT

J: TRBJ2-7
size: .
V: TRBV18
D: .
CDR3: CASSPRGHEQYF
DNA: TGTGCCAGCTCACCCAGGGGCCACGAGCAGTACTTC

J: TRBJ1-4
size: .
V: TRBV15
D: .
CDR3: CATSRGQGEKLFF
DNA: TGTGCCACCAGCAGAGGCCAGGGGGAAAAACTGTTTTTT

J: TRBJ2-7
size: .
V: TRBV10-3
D: TRBD1
CDR3: CAISERQGSFYEQYF
DNA: TGTGCCATCAGTGAGAGACAGGGGAGTTTTTACGAGCAGTACTTC

J: TRBJ2-7
size: few
V: TRBV11-2
D: .
CDR3: CASSLVTEQYF
DNA: TGTGCCAGCAGCTTAGTGACCGAGCAGTACTTC

J: TRBJ1-3
size: .
V: TRBV10-3
D: .
CDR3: CAISGGGDSGNTIYF
DNA: TGTGCCATCAGTGGTGGAGGGGATTCTGGAAACACCATATATTTT

J: TRBJ1-1
size: .
V: TRBV28
D: .
CDR3: CASSLLGVNTEAFF
DNA: TGTGCCAGCAGTTTGTTGGGGGTAAACACTGAAGCTTTCTTT